This TCR beta chain was observed in a study of blood T cell repertoires in COVID-19. Sequencing used immunoSEQ multiplex PCR; TCRdb keeps in-frame clones, though not all of them. The profile shows about 40,000 clones, approximately 87% of them singletons. V shed 2 bases and J 2 bases; nucleotides not matched to a gene: 6. Looked up from germline, CDR1 is SGDLS and CDR2 is YYNGEE. The length of the CDR3 is 16 residues. Sequencing was carried out using peripheral blood. This TCR derives from a man in his 70s with acute or convalescent COVID-19. V gene TRBV9 combines with J gene TRBJ2-3, with 9 bases that match TRBD2. The CDR3 loop is CASSVRAGGPTDTQYF. CDR3 nucleotide sequence: TGTGCCAGCAGCGTCCGGGCGGGAGGGCCCACAGATACGCAGTATTTT.